A single sample gave rise to the 8 T cell receptor beta chains below, sequenced in a study of blood T cell repertoires in COVID-19. This table comes from immunoSEQ multiplex PCR, and its TCRdb copy is limited to in-frame clones, with some not included. The sample carries fewer than 200,000 clones, about four fifths recorded once. The sample consisted of peripheral blood. These receptors were taken from a woman in her 70s with COVID-19, enrolled during active disease.

Written as DNA, the CDR3 is TGTGCCAGCAGCGTTTTCGGGGATTCTAATTCACCCCTCCACTTT. Its protein product is CASSVFGDSNSPLHF. V and J are TRBV9 and TRBJ1-6; D is unresolved. Germline V gene sequence: CDR1 SGDLS, CDR2 YYNGEE. The ends were cut back, 2 bases at V and 6 bases at J, with 12 bases in the middle. This CDR3 has 15 residues.

This clone was recorded once. This likely traces to a read error, being one base from a far larger clone. Other DNA sequences from this sample encode an identical CDR3 as well. The V call is TRBV7-3, the J call TRBJ2-1; TRBD2 matches at 9 bases. CDR1 and CDR2 from the germline V gene are SGHTA and FQGTGA. This CDR3 is built from 15 residues. V gave up 5 bases and J gave up 0 bases; unmatched junction bases: 2. CDR3: CASSLSGSSYNEQFF. The CDR3 bases are TGTGCCAGCAGCCTTAGCGGGAGCTCCTACAATGAGCAGTTCTTC.

The rearrangement joins TRBV27 to TRBJ2-3; TRBD2 aligns across 11 bases. The CDR3 is made up of 18 amino acids. The germline V gene encodes CDR1 MNHEY and CDR2 SMNVEV (reference sequence). Trimming at V came to 4 bases and at J to 3 bases, leaving 12 bases not matched to a gene. CDR3 amino acids: CASSSGSGRAFGTDTQYF. As DNA, the CDR3 is TGTGCCAGCAGTTCGGGTAGCGGGAGGGCCTTCGGGACAGATACGCAGTATTTT.

J is TRBJ2-7 and V is TRBV11-2, with TRBD1 matching 8 bases. V was clipped by 3 bases and J by 1 base; unmatched bases: 5. CDR3 size: 15 residues. CDR1 and CDR2 from the germline V gene are SGHAT and FQNNGV. The CDR3 nucleotides are TGTGCCAGCAGCTTCATCGGACAGGGATCCTACGAGCAGTACTTC. Protein product: CASSFIGQGSYEQYF.

Details on this clone: This may be a read error, as it is one base from a much larger clone. Other nucleotide sequences in the sample specify the same CDR3. The chain carries TRBV7-2 and TRBJ2-7; D perhaps matches TRBD1 (6 bases). V dropped 1 base and J dropped 3 bases, with 7 bases sitting between them. Germline-derived CDR1 and CDR2 are SGHTA and FQGNSA. This CDR3 comprises 13 residues. CDR3 loop: CASSLEQGYEQYF. The DNA for the CDR3 is TGTGCCAGCAGCTTAGAACAGGGCTACGAGCAGTACTTC.

The chain joins TRBV11-2 to TRBJ2-2; D call uncertain. Germline CDR1 is SGHAT and CDR2 is FQNNGV. This CDR3 has 14 residues. V dropped 1 base and J dropped 4 bases, with 7 bases sitting between them. The CDR3 loop reads CASSLGLSTGELFF. The DNA of the CDR3 is TGTGCCAGCAGCTTAGGGCTTTCCACCGGGGAGCTGTTTTTT. Full variable domain (remainder filled in from reference TRBV11-2 and TRBJ2-2): EAGVAQSPRYKIIEKRQSVAFWCNPISGHATLYWYQQILGQGPKLLIQFQNNGVVDDSQLPKDRFSAERLKGVDSTLKIQPAKLEDSAVYLCASSLGLSTGELFFGEGSRLTVL.

This chain links TRBV20-1 with TRBJ1-2, with 7 bases lining up with TRBD1. The CDR3 totals 15 residues. CDR1 and CDR2 from the germline V gene are DFQATT and SNEGSKA (reference sequence). Losses at the gene ends were 3 bases for V and 5 bases for J; bases not matched to a gene: 12. CDR3 in amino acids: CSASAPGQTQYGYTF. The CDR3 DNA reads as TGCAGTGCTAGTGCTCCGGGACAGACCCAATATGGCTACACCTTC.

The gene calls are TRBV7-2 and TRBJ2-3, with 11 nucleotides matching TRBD2. CDR1 and CDR2 from the germline V gene are SGHTA and FQGNSA. V shed 2 bases and J 3 bases; nucleotides not matched to a gene: 4. This CDR3 has 16 amino acids. The chain's CDR3 is CASSLTSGSGTDTQYF. The CDR3 DNA reads as TGTGCCAGCAGCTTAACTAGCGGGAGTGGAACAGATACGCAGTATTTT.